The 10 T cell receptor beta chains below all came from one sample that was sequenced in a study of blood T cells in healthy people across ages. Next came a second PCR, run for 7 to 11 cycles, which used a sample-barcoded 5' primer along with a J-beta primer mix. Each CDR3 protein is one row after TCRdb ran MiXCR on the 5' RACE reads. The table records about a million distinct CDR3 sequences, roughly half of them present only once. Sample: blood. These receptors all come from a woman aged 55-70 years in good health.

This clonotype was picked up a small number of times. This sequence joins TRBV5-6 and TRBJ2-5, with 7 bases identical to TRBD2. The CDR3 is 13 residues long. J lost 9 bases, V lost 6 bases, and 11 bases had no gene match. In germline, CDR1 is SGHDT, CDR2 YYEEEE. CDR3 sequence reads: CASNKGGAGSQYF. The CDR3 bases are TGTGCCAGCAATAAGGGAGGGGCAGGATCCCAGTACTTC.

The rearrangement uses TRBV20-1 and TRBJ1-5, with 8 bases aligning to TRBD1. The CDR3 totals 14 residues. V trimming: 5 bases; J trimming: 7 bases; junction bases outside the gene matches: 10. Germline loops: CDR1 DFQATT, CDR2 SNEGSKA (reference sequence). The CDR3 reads CSAETDRERQPQHF. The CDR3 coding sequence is TGCAGTGCTGAAACGGACAGGGAACGACAGCCCCAGCATTTT.

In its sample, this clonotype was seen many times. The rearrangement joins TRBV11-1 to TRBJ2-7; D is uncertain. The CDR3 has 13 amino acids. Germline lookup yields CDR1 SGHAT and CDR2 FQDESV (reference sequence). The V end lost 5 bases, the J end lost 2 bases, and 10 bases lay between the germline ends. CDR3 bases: TGTGCCAGCAGCCTTCGACTGGCCTACGAGCAGTACTTC. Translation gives CASSLRLAYEQYF. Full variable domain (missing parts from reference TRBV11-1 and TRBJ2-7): EAEVAQSPRYKITEKSQAVAFWCDPISGHATLYWYRQILGQGPELLVQFQDESVVDDSQLPKDRFSAERLKGVDSTLKIQPAELGDSAMYLCASSLRLAYEQYFGPGTRLTVT.

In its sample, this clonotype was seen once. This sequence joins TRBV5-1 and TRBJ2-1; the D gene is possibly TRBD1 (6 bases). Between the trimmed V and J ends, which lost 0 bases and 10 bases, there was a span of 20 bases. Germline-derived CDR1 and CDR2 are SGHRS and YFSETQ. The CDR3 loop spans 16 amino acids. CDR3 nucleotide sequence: TGCGCCAGCAGCTTGGGGCACGATGTCGGAGGACAGGAGCAGTTCTTC. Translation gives CASSLGHDVGGQEQFF.

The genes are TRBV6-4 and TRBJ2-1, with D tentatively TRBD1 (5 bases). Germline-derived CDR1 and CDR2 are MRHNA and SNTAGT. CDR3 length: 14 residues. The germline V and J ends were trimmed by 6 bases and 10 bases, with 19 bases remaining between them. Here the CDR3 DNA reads TGTGCCAGCAGCGATGGACCCGGAAGGGGAGAGCAGTTCTTC. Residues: CASSDGPGRGEQFF.

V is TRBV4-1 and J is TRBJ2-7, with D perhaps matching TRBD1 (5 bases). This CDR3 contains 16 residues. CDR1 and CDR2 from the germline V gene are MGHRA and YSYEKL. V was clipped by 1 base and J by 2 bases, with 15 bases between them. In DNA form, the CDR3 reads TGCGCCAGCAGCCAAGCTGGTAGGGGAATTGCCTACGAGCAGTACTTC. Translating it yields CASSQAGRGIAYEQYF.

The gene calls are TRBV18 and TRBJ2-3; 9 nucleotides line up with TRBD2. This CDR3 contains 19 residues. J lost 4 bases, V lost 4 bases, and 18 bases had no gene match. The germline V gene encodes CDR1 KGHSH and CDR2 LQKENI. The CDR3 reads CASSQRAVLSGSDSDTQYF. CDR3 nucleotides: TGTGCCAGCTCACAGCGGGCTGTCCTTAGCGGGAGTGACTCAGATACGCAGTATTTT.

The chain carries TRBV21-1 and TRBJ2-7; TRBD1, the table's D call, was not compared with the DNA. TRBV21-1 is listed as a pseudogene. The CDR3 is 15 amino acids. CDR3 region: CASSKVNGTSSEQYF. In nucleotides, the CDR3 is TGTGCCAGCAGCAAAGTAAATGGGACGTCTAGCGAGCAGTACTTC.

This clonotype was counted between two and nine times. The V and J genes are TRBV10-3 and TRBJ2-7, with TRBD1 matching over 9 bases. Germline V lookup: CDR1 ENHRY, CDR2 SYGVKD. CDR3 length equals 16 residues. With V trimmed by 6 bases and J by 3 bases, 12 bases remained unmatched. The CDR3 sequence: CAIRGDRDRENYEQYF. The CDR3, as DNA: TGTGCCATCAGGGGGGACCGGGACAGGGAGAACTACGAGCAGTACTTC.

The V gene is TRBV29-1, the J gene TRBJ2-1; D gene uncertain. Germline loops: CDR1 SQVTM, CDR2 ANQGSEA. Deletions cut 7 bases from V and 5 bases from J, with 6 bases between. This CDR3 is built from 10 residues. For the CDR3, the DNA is TGCAGCGCCGAGGACAATGAGCAGTTCTTC. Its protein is CSAEDNEQFF.